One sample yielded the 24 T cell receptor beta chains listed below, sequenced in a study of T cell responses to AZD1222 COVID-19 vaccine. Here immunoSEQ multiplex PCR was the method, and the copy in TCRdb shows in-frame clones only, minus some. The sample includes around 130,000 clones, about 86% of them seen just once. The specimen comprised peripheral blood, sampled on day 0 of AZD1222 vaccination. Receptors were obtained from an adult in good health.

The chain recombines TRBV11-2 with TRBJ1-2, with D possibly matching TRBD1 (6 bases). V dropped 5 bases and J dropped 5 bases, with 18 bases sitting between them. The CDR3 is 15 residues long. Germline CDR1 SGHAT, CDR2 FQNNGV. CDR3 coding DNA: TGTGCCAGCAGCGTGGACAGTCCTTCCCCGTATGGCTACACCTTC. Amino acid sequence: CASSVDSPSPYGYTF.

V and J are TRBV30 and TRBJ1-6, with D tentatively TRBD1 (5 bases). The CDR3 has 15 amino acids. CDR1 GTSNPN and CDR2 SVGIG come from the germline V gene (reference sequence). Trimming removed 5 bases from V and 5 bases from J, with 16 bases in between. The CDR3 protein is CAWAAGNKNNSPLHF. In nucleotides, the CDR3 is TGTGCCTGGGCGGCAGGGAATAAAAATAATTCACCCCTCCACTTT.

The CDR3 loop is CASSYNSGGDTQYF. The CDR3 DNA reads as TGTGCCAGCAGCTACAATAGCGGGGGAGATACGCAGTATTTT. This chain joins TRBV5-4 and TRBJ2-3, with 9 positions matching TRBD2. This CDR3 is 14 amino acids long. V gave up 3 bases and J gave up 5 bases; unmatched junction bases: 4. Per germline, CDR1 SGHNT and CDR2 YYREEE (reference sequence).

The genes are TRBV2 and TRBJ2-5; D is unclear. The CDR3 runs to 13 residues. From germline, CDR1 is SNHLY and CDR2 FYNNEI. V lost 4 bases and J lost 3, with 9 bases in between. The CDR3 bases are TGTGCCAGCAGTGCCCGCACAGAAGAGACCCAGTACTTC. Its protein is CASSARTEETQYF. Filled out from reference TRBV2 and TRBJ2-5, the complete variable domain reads EPEVTQTPSHQVTQMGQEVILRCVPISNHLYFYWYRQILGQKVEFLVSFYNNEISEKSEIFDDQFSVERPDGSNFTLKIRSTKLEDSAMYFCASSARTEETQYFGPGTRLLVL.

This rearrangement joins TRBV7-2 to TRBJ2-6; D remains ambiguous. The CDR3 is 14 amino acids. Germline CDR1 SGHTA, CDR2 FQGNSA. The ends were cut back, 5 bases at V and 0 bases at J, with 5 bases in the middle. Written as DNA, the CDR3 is TGTGCCAGCAGCCCCCCCTCTGGGGCCAACGTCCTGACTTTC. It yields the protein CASSPPSGANVLTF.

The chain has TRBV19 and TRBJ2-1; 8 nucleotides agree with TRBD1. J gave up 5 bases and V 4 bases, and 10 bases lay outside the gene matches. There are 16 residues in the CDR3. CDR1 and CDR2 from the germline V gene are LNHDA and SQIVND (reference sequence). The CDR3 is CASSTYRDRWNNEQFF. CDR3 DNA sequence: TGTGCCAGTAGTACTTACCGGGACAGGTGGAACAATGAGCAGTTCTTC.

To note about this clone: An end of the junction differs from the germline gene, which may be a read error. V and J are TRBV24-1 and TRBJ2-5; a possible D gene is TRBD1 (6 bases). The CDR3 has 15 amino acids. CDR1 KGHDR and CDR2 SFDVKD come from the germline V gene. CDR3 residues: CATSGLGADSETQYF. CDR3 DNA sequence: TGTGCCACCAGTGGTTTGGGGGCAGATTCAGAGACCCAGTACTTC.

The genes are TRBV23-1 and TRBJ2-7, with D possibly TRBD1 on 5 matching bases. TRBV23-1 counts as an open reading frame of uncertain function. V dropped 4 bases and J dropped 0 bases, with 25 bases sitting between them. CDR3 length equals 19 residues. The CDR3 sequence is CASSLKPDRIPRPSYEQYF. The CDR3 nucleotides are TGCGCCAGCAGTCTAAAACCTGACAGAATCCCACGACCCTCCTACGAGCAGTACTTC.

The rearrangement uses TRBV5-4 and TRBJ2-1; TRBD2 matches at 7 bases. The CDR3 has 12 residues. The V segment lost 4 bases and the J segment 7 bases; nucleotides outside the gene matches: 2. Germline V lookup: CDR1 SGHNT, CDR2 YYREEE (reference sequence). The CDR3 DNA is TGTGCCAGCAGCCGGCGGGAGAATGAGCAGTTCTTC. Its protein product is CASSRRENEQFF.

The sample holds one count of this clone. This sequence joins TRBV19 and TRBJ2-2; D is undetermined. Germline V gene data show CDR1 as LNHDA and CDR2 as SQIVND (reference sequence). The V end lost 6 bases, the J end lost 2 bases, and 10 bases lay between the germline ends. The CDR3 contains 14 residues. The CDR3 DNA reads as TGTGCCAGTAGGCAAAGAGCTAACACCGGGGAGCTGTTTTTT. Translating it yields CASRQRANTGELFF.

The CDR3 spells CASSQDTDSFYEQYF. CDR3 DNA: TGCGCCAGCAGCCAAGATACGGACAGCTTCTACGAGCAGTACTTC. This chain connects TRBV4-3 to TRBJ2-7, with D possibly matching TRBD1 (6 bases). V was pared by 0 bases and J by 3 bases, with 12 bases between. CDR1 is LGHNA, CDR2 YSLEER, per germline. The CDR3 spans 15 residues.

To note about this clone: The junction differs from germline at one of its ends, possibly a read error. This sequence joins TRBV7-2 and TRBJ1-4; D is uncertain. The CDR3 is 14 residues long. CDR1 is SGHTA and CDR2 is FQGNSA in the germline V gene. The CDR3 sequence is CASSLVVSAIGQIF. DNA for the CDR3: TGTGCCAGCAGCTTAGTGGTTTCAGCGATCGGCCAGATTTTT.

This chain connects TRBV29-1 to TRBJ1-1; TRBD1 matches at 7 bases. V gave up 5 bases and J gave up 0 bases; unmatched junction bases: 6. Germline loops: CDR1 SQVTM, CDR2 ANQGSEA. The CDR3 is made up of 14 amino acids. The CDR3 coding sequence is TGCAGCGTTCGGGACAGACTCATGAACACTGAAGCTTTCTTT. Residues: CSVRDRLMNTEAFF.

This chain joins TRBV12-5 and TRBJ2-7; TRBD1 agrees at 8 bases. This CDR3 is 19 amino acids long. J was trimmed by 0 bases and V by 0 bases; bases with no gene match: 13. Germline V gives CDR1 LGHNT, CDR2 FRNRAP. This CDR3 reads CASGLVLDDRGGSSYEQYF. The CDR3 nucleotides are TGTGCTAGTGGTTTGGTCCTTGATGACAGGGGCGGCAGCTCCTACGAGCAGTACTTC. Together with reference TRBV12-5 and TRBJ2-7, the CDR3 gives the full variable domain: DARVTQTPRHKVTEMGQEVTMRCQPILGHNTVFWYRQTMMQGLELLAYFRNRAPLDDSGMPKDRFSAEMPDATLATLKIQPSEPRDSAVYFCASGLVLDDRGGSSYEQYFGPGTRLTVT.

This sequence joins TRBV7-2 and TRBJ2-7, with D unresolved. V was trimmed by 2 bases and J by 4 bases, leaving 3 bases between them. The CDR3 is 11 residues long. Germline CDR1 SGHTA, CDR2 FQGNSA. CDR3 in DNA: TGTGCCAGCAGCTTACAGTACGAGCAGTACTTC. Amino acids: CASSLQYEQYF.

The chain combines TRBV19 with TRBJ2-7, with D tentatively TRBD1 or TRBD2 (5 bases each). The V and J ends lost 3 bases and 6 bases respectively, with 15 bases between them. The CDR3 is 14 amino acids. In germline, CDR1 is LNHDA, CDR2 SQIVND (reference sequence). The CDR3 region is CASSIEGLSSEQYF. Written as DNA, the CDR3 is TGTGCCAGTAGTATTGAGGGGTTGTCGAGCGAGCAGTACTTC.

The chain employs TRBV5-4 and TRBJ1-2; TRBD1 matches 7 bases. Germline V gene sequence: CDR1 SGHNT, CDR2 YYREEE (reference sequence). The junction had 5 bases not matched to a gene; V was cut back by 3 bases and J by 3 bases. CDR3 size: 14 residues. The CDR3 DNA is TGTGCCAGCAGCTCCCACAGGGGTGACTATGGCTACACCTTC. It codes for CASSSHRGDYGYTF. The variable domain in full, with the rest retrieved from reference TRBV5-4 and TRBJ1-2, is ETGVTQSPTHLIKTRGQQVTLRCSSQSGHNTVSWYQQALGQGPQFIFQYYREEENGRGNFPPRFSGLQFPNYSSELNVNALELDDSALYLCASSSHRGDYGYTFGSGTRLTVV.

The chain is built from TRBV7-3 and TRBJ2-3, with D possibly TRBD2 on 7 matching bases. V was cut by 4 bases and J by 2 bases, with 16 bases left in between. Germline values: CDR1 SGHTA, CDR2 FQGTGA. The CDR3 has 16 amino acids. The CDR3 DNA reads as TGTGCCAGCAGCTCCGGCCTGGGGGGGGCCACAGATACGCAGTATTTT. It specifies CASSSGLGGATDTQYF. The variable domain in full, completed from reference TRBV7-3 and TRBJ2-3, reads GAGVSQTPSNKVTEKGKYVELRCDPISGHTALYWYRQSLGQGPEFLIYFQGTGAADDSGLPNDRFFAVRPEGSVSTLKIQRTERGDSAVYLCASSSGLGGATDTQYFGPGTRLTVL.

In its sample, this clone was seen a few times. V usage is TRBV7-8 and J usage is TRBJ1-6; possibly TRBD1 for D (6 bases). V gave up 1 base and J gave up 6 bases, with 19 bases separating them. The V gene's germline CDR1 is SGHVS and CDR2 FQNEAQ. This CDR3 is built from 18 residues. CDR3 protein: CASSLGSQGPGVNSPLHF. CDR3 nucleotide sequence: TGTGCCAGCAGCTTAGGTTCACAGGGTCCAGGGGTTAATTCACCCCTCCACTTT.

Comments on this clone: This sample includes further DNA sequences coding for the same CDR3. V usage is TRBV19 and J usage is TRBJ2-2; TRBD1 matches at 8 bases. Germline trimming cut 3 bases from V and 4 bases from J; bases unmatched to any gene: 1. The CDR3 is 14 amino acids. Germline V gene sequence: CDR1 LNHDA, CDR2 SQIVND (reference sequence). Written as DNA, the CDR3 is TGTGCCAGTAGTATCCAGGGGGCCACCGGGGAGCTGTTTTTT. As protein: CASSIQGATGELFF.

CDR3 coding DNA: TGTGCCAGCAGTTACTCGCTAGCAGATGTTCGGGAGACCCAGTACTTC. It specifies CASSYSLADVRETQYF. This chain joins TRBV6-5 and TRBJ2-5; D is possibly TRBD2 (5 bases). The CDR3 is made up of 16 amino acids. Trimming removed 0 bases at V and 5 bases at J, with 16 bases between. Germline CDR1 is MNHEY and CDR2 is SVGAGI.

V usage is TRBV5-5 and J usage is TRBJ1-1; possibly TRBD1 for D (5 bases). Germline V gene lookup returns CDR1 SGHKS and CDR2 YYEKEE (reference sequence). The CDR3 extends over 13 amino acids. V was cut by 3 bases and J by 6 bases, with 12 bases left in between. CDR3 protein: CASSSRGEAEAFF. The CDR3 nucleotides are TGTGCCAGCAGCTCTCGGGGGGAAGCTGAAGCTTTCTTT.

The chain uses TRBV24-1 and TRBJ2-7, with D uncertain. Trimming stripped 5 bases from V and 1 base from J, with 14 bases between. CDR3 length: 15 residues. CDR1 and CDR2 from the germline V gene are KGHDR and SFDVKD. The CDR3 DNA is TGTGCCACCAGTGCACAGCCTCTCTTTTCCTACGAGCAGTACTTC. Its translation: CATSAQPLFSYEQYF.

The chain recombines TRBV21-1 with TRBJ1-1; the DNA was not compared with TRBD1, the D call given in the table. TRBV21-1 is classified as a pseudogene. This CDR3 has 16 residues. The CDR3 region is CASSKALPDSRTEAFF. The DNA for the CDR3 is TGTGCCAGCAGCAAAGCGCTTCCCGACAGTCGCACTGAAGCTTTCTTT.